The rows below give T cell receptor beta chains drawn from one sample of a study of T cells expressing NK-cell markers. TCRdb reworked the 5' RACE reads into one entry per CDR3 protein, no DNA. Its table lists 150,000 to 200,000 distinct CDR3 sequences. The specimen was blood T cells: a sorted CD56 or NKG2C T cell subset, CD4+ or CD8+ T cells, or bulk PBMC T cells (not recorded which). These receptor sequences come from a woman aged 18 to 69 in good health. Both conserved end residues are part of each CDR3.

CASSPPRGTTNEKLFF | TRBJ1-4 | TRBV4-1
CSVDGSGLAGTLGTDTQYF | TRBJ2-3 | TRBV29-1
CASSFTYGMNNEQYF | TRBJ2-7 | TRBV12-3/TRBV12-4
CATRDRYLGELFF | TRBJ2-2 | TRBV2
CASRPGHAYGYTF | TRBJ1-2 | TRBV12-3/TRBV12-4
CASSYPGPYGYTF | TRBJ1-2 | TRBV5-5
CSATKGLAVYEQYF | TRBJ2-7 | TRBV20-1
CASGGWAYNEQFF | TRBJ2-1 | TRBV5-6
CSGGFRGRGRYTDTQYF | TRBJ2-3 | TRBV29-1
CSAPDRSTDTQYF | TRBJ2-3 | TRBV20-1
CASSPSYTQYF | TRBJ2-3 | TRBV11-2
CASSLDQGTTREQYF | TRBJ2-7 | TRBV7-8
CATSWGTGETGELFF | TRBJ2-2 | TRBV15
CASSYQRYQPQHF | TRBJ1-5 | TRBV6-5
CSAREEGLAGSGEQFF | TRBJ2-1 | TRBV20-1
CASSLNLAGGEQYF | TRBJ2-7 | TRBV5-1
CASSQGTNEQYF | TRBJ2-7 | TRBV5-1
CASSRGYGYTF | TRBJ1-2 | TRBV12-3/TRBV12-4
CASSSNSRSEQFF | TRBJ2-1 | TRBV5-1
CASSLAVQETQYF | TRBJ2-5 | TRBV7-7
CASTMTGTVGTIYF | TRBJ1-3 | TRBV12-3/TRBV12-4
CATSSYTGELFF | TRBJ2-2 | TRBV24-1
CASKPRPGPINYGYTF | TRBJ1-2 | TRBV12-3/TRBV12-4
CASSLSASGSYEQYF | TRBJ2-7 | TRBV12-3/TRBV12-4
CASSLDRVGYTF | TRBJ1-2 | TRBV5-4